The 11 T cell receptor beta chains presented below share a single source sample, sequenced in a study of OX40 agonist ivuxolimab in advanced cancers. Assay: immunoSEQ multiplex PCR; the TCRdb copy retains only in-frame clones and omits some. The sample includes 60,000 to 70,000 clones, 75% to 90% of them seen just once. The sequencing here drew on CD4+ or CD8+ T cells sorted from blood, taken in a trial of the OX40 agonist ivuxolimab. These receptors originate from an adult with an advanced solid tumor such as melanoma, head and neck, liver or kidney cancer.

The chain has TRBV27 and TRBJ1-6; maybe TRBD1 (6 bases). Germline V CDR1 and CDR2: MNHEY, SMNVEV (reference sequence). Trimming removed 5 bases at V and 8 bases at J, with 13 bases between. The CDR3 covers 14 residues. In DNA, the CDR3 is TGTGCCAGCAGTACAGGGCCAAGAGATTCACCCCTCCACTTT. Amino acids: CASSTGPRDSPLHF.

The genes are TRBV7-2 and TRBJ2-1, with D unresolved. The CDR3 spans 14 residues. CDR1 is SGHTA and CDR2 is FQGNSA in the germline V gene. Trimming left V 5 bases short and J 9 bases short, with 17 bases between. This CDR3 reads CASSQVGVSIEQFF. DNA for the CDR3: TGTGCCAGCAGCCAGGTTGGTGTGAGCATTGAGCAGTTCTTC. The whole variable domain, remainder taken from reference TRBV7-2 and TRBJ2-1, is GAGVSQSPSNKVTEKGKDVELRCDPISGHTALYWYRQSLGQGLEFLIYFQGNSAPDKSGLPSDRFSAERTGGSVSTLTIQRTQQEDSAVYLCASSQVGVSIEQFFGPGTRLTVL.

The chain uses TRBV6-1 and TRBJ1-2; D remains unclear. Trimming cost V 2 bases and J 4 bases, with 11 bases left between them. The CDR3 is made up of 14 amino acids. Germline CDR1 and CDR2: MNHNS and SASEGT. Written as DNA, the CDR3 is TGTGCCAGCAGTGAAACTCGGAAACCCTATGGCTACACCTTC. This translates into CASSETRKPYGYTF.

V usage is TRBV6-5 and J usage is TRBJ1-2, with 8 positions matching TRBD1. The CDR3 loop spans 14 amino acids. Trimming at V came to 6 bases and at J to 2 bases, leaving 5 bases not matched to a gene. Germline V CDR1 and CDR2: MNHEY, SVGAGI. CDR3 sequence: CASRVGQGNYGYTF. As DNA, the CDR3 is TGTGCCAGCAGGGTCGGACAGGGAAACTATGGCTACACCTTC.

The chain couples TRBV28 to TRBJ2-7, with D tentatively TRBD1 (6 bases). Germline V gene lookup returns CDR1 MDHEN and CDR2 SYDVKM. V lost 7 bases and J 1 base, leaving 14 bases between the germline ends. CDR3 length: 14 amino acids. Here the CDR3 reads CASTPGQGSYEQYF. CDR3 DNA sequence: TGTGCCAGCACCCCCGGGCAGGGGTCCTACGAGCAGTACTTC.

The V and J genes are TRBV13 and TRBJ1-6, with a possible D match to TRBD1 (5 bases). Deletions cut 0 bases from V and 6 bases from J, with 9 bases between. The CDR3 has 15 residues. The V gene's germline CDR1 is PRHDT and CDR2 FYEKMQ (reference sequence). This CDR3 is CASSLGQGANSPLHF. As DNA, the CDR3 is TGTGCCAGCAGCTTAGGGCAGGGTGCTAATTCACCCCTCCACTTT. The entire variable domain, with the rest obtained from reference TRBV13 and TRBJ1-6, is as follows: AAGVIQSPRHLIKEKRETATLKCYPIPRHDTVYWYQQGPGQDPQFLISFYEKMQSDKGSIPDRFSAQQFSDYHSELNMSSLELGDSALYFCASSLGQGANSPLHFGNGTRLTVT.

The rearrangement joins TRBV5-6 to TRBJ1-5, with D maybe TRBD1 (5 bases). The CDR3 sequence is 15 residues long. Germline V gene lookup returns CDR1 SGHDT and CDR2 YYEEEE. Trimming took off 4 bases at V and 0 bases at J, with 11 bases between the two ends. CDR3 in amino acids: CASSRGVVSNQPQHF. The DNA of the CDR3 is TGTGCCAGCAGCCGGGGGGTGGTTAGCAATCAGCCCCAGCATTTT.

The chain links TRBV4-2 to TRBJ2-2; D remains ambiguous. Trimming left V 0 bases short and J 5 bases short, with 13 bases between. The germline CDR1 and CDR2 sequences are LGHNA and YNFKEQ. The CDR3 contains 16 residues. CDR3 amino acids: CASSQDPNRRTGELFF. The CDR3 region has the DNA TGTGCCAGCAGCCAAGATCCGAACAGACGGACCGGGGAGCTGTTTTTT.

The rearrangement uses TRBV5-4 and TRBJ2-3, with a possible D match to TRBD2 (7 bases). CDR1 is SGHNT and CDR2 is YYREEE in the germline V gene (reference sequence). V lost 4 bases to trimming and J lost 4 bases, with 19 bases between them. The CDR3 has 16 amino acids. The DNA of the CDR3 is TGTGCCAGCAGCCAGGGGCGACTAGCCATGTCAGATACGCAGTATTTT. Protein: CASSQGRLAMSDTQYF.

V is TRBV5-4 and J is TRBJ2-7; D unclear. Germline CDR1 reads SGHNT; CDR2 reads YYREEE (reference sequence). Trimming left V 4 bases short and J 3 bases short, with 5 bases between. The CDR3 sequence is 11 residues long. The DNA for the CDR3 is TGTGCCAGCAGCATAGACTACGAGCAGTACTTC. Translating gives CASSIDYEQYF.

The rearrangement links TRBV7-9 to TRBJ1-1; weak D call: TRBD1 (5 bases). Trimming stripped 1 base from V and 5 bases from J, with 17 bases between. The germline gives CDR1 SEHNR, CDR2 FQNEAQ (reference sequence). This CDR3 has 16 amino acids. The CDR3 region is CASSLEGIRPGTEAFF. Here the CDR3 DNA reads TGTGCCAGCAGCTTAGAGGGGATACGCCCAGGGACTGAAGCTTTCTTT.